This TCR beta chain comes out of a study of cytomegalovirus exposure and HLA in healthy donors. Study-level points and caveats: As a later analysis revealed, the rate of TCR association differed by HLA locus, with DRB1 most and HLA-C fewest. Exclusion applied to some V segments, including TRBV6-2 and TRBV6-3, as they were indistinguishable. A later analysis showed HLA-associated TCR beta chains outstripping equally common others in clonal expansion.

The study ran its PCR with 60 Vbeta and 13 Jbeta primers. As originally analysed: Later reanalysis found 60 million to 90 million unique TCR beta chains, around 10 million of them shared. The protocol was immunoSEQ multiplex PCR, while the TCRdb copy is restricted to in-frame clones and leaves out a portion. The V and J calls and clone size come from that table; D and trimming were worked out from the DNA. The sample holds under 200,000 clones, around 80% seen once. Per germline, CDR1 DFQATT and CDR2 SNEGSKA (reference sequence). The CDR3 loop spans 11 amino acids. Trimming left V 6 bases short and J 2 bases short, with 6 bases between. This clone was seen a few times. Its specificity is not known.

The sequenced material came from PBMCs. This clonotype was sampled from a male donor in good health and CMV-seronegative. The chain recombines TRBV20-1 with TRBJ2-3; D is uncertain. Here the CDR3 reads CSALNTDTQYF. Here the CDR3 DNA reads TGCAGTGCATTAAACACAGATACGCAGTATTTT.